The 29 T cell receptor beta chains below were found in one sample sequenced in a study of cytomegalovirus exposure and HLA in healthy donors. PCR used 60 Vbeta primers and 13 Jbeta primers. Produced via immunoSEQ multiplex PCR; TCRdb's table is partial and in-frame only. The sample consists of fewer than 250,000 clones, about nine tenths of them appearing once. The sample comprised PBMCs. Receptors were obtained from a boy between 2 and 10 years old in good health and CMV-seronegative.

This clone was observed once. The chain recombines TRBV5-1 with TRBJ2-5, with a weak D call TRBD1 (7 bases). Germline CDR1 SGHRS, CDR2 YFSETQ. The V and J ends lost 6 bases and 4 bases respectively, with 13 bases between them. The CDR3 length is 13 residues. The chain's CDR3 is CASKTEGAETQYF. For the CDR3, the DNA is TGCGCCAGCAAGACGGAGGGGGCAGAGACCCAGTACTTC.

The J gene is TRBJ2-5, the V gene TRBV19, with TRBD2 as a possible D gene (5 bases). The length of the CDR3 is 13 residues. V lost 6 bases to trimming and J lost 5 bases, with 13 bases between them. Germline lookup yields CDR1 LNHDA and CDR2 SQIVND (reference sequence). Here the CDR3 reads CASREEYGETQYF. The CDR3 nucleotides read TGTGCCAGTAGGGAGGAGTATGGGGAGACCCAGTACTTC.

The chain has TRBV19 and TRBJ1-1, with 7 nucleotides matching TRBD1. Germline V lookup: CDR1 LNHDA, CDR2 SQIVND (reference sequence). J gave up 4 bases and V 3 bases, and 5 bases lay outside the gene matches. This CDR3 region has 14 residues. The CDR3 loop is CASSIGTDITEAFF. The CDR3 DNA reads as TGTGCCAGTAGTATCGGGACAGACATCACTGAAGCTTTCTTT.

The rearrangement links TRBV28 to TRBJ2-5; 11 nucleotides match TRBD1. V was pared by 0 bases and J by 5 bases, with 2 bases of the junction left unmatched. Germline V gives CDR1 MDHEN, CDR2 SYDVKM. The CDR3 covers 15 residues. DNA of the CDR3: TGTGCCAGCAGTTTATGGGGACAGGGGGGGGAGACCCAGTACTTC. This translates into CASSLWGQGGETQYF.

The rearrangement links TRBV5-4 to TRBJ1-1; D call uncertain. The V gene's germline CDR1 is SGHNT and CDR2 YYREEE (reference sequence). The germline V and J ends were trimmed by 0 bases and 1 base, with 10 bases remaining between them. The CDR3 loop spans 15 amino acids. The CDR3 DNA sequence: TGTGCCAGCAGCTTGGTAGTAGGGAGGAACACTGAAGCTTTCTTT. It translates to CASSLVVGRNTEAFF.

The rearrangement joins TRBV28 to TRBJ2-5; 7 bases are a match to TRBD1. The J call may not be correct, given that the DNA end is closer to TRBJ2-7. This CDR3 contains 18 residues. Germline V CDR1 and CDR2: MDHEN, SYDVKM. CDR3 region: CASSPWGQLTSNLYEQYF. DNA of the CDR3: TGTGCCAGCAGCCCATGGGGACAGTTAACTTCTAACCTCTACGAGCAGTACTTC.

This chain uses TRBV28 with TRBJ1-2; D perhaps matches TRBD1 (6 bases). Germline CDR1 reads MDHEN; CDR2 reads SYDVKM. This CDR3 region has 16 residues. The germline V and J ends were trimmed by 3 bases and 1 base, with 15 bases remaining between them. In DNA, the CDR3 is TGTGCCAGCAGTTTTCGCAGGGGTGAGAATAACTATGGCTACACCTTC. Translated: CASSFRRGENNYGYTF.

V is TRBV10-3 and J is TRBJ1-3, with 7 bases aligning to TRBD1. J lost 3 bases, V lost 4 bases, and 3 bases had no gene match. The CDR3 runs to 14 residues. The V gene's germline CDR1 is ENHRY and CDR2 SYGVKD. The CDR3 DNA is TGTGCCATCAGTGGACAGGGAGGTGGAAACACCATATATTTT. As protein: CAISGQGGGNTIYF.

The chain combines TRBV28 with TRBJ1-1; 7 bases are a match to TRBD1. This CDR3 has 15 amino acids. Germline loops: CDR1 MDHEN, CDR2 SYDVKM. With V trimmed by 2 bases and J by 4 bases, 7 bases remained unmatched. CDR3 sequence reads: CASSLRGRGATEAFF. The CDR3 coding sequence is TGTGCCAGCAGTTTAAGGGGGCGCGGGGCCACTGAAGCTTTCTTT.

The chain recombines TRBV27 with TRBJ2-7; D may be TRBD1 (6 bases). Germline assignment: CDR1 MNHEY and CDR2 SMNVEV (reference sequence). The CDR3 length is 14 residues. V lost 3 bases to trimming and J lost 2 bases, with 11 bases between them. Here the CDR3 reads CASSFSGQTYEQYF. CDR3 bases: TGTGCCAGCAGTTTTTCCGGACAGACCTACGAGCAGTACTTC.

J is TRBJ2-6 and V is TRBV19; the D gene is possibly TRBD1 (7 bases). There are 19 residues in the CDR3. The V gene lost 10 bases and the J gene lost 0 bases, with 25 bases spanning the gap. Germline CDR1 and CDR2: LNHDA and SQIVND (reference sequence). The CDR3 loop is CATSRGEPGGISGANVLTF. The CDR3 DNA follows: TGTGCCACCTCACGGGGTGAGCCAGGGGGGATCTCTGGGGCCAACGTCCTGACTTTC. The full variable domain, with the rest looked up from reference TRBV19 and TRBJ2-6, is DGGITQSPKYLFRKEGQNVTLSCEQNLNHDAMYWYRQDPGQGLRLIYYSQIVNDFQKGDIAEGYSVSREKKESFPLTVTSAQKNPTAFYLCATSRGEPGGISGANVLTFGAGSRLTVL.

This chain uses TRBV5-8 with TRBJ2-5; 8 bases fit TRBD1. Germline loops: CDR1 SGHTS, CDR2 YDEGEE. This CDR3 is 16 amino acids long. The V and J ends lost 5 bases and 2 bases, in that order; junction bases with no gene match: 11. CDR3 bases: TGTGCCAGCAGAGAGCCCCGGACAGGGAGGCAAGAGACCCAGTACTTC. Its protein product is CASREPRTGRQETQYF.

The V call is TRBV29-1, the J call TRBJ2-5, with 8 bases matching TRBD1. The J call may be wrong; the DNA end is better matched by TRBJ2-7. The CDR3 length is 13 residues. The germline V gene has CDR1 SQVTM and CDR2 ANQGSEA. CDR3 region: CSVNPGQGYEQYF. CDR3 nucleotides: TGCAGCGTGAACCCCGGACAGGGCTACGAGCAGTACTTC.

The rearrangement links TRBV28 to TRBJ2-7; D possibly corresponds to TRBD2 (7 bases). The J call may be incorrect, as the DNA end agrees better with TRBJ2-5. Germline CDR1 reads MDHEN; CDR2 reads SYDVKM. The CDR3 covers 16 residues. CDR3 bases: TGTGCCAGCAGTTTTGCGCGGGGAGGGGGTCAAGAGACCCAGTACTTC. It translates to CASSFARGGGQETQYF.

V and J are TRBV28 and TRBJ1-1; the D is unclear. Between the trimmed V and J ends, which lost 2 bases and 6 bases, there was a span of 13 bases. The CDR3 extends over 14 amino acids. Germline lookup yields CDR1 MDHEN and CDR2 SYDVKM. CDR3 bases: TGTGCCAGCAGTTTACCGGGATACCACCCTGAAGCTTTCTTT. This translates into CASSLPGYHPEAFF.

The J gene is TRBJ2-3, the V gene TRBV30; D is perhaps TRBD1 (5 bases). From germline, CDR1 is GTSNPN and CDR2 SVGIG (reference sequence). This CDR3 contains 13 residues. V lost 8 bases to trimming and J lost 0 bases, with 12 bases between them. CDR3: CAGATESTDTQYF. The CDR3 region has the DNA TGTGCCGGGGCGACAGAGAGCACAGATACGCAGTATTTT. Full variable domain (rest looked up from reference TRBV30 and TRBJ2-3): SQTIHQWPATLVQPVGSPLSLECTVEGTSNPNLYWYRQAAGRGLQLLFYSVGIGQISSEVPQNLSASRPQDRQFILSSKKLLLSDSGFYLCAGATESTDTQYFGPGTRLTVL.

The chain joins TRBV7-3 to TRBJ2-3, with no clear D. With 4 bases removed from V and 6 bases from J, the gap between germline ends came to 11 bases. CDR3 length equals 13 residues. In germline, CDR1 is SGHTA, CDR2 FQGTGA. CDR3 in amino acids: CASSSTQRDTQYF. CDR3 nucleotide sequence: TGTGCCAGCAGCTCTACGCAACGGGATACGCAGTATTTT.

The rearrangement uses TRBV6-5 and TRBJ2-7, with D maybe TRBD2 (6 bases). Per germline, CDR1 MNHEY and CDR2 SVGAGI. V lost 0 bases and J 2 bases, leaving 8 bases between the germline ends. This CDR3 region has 14 residues. CDR3 sequence: CASSYSRTTYEQYF. CDR3 DNA sequence: TGTGCCAGCAGTTACTCCAGGACTACCTACGAGCAGTACTTC.

On this clone: Other DNA sequences in this sample translate to the same CDR3. This rearrangement joins TRBV5-4 to TRBJ1-6, with 8 bases aligning to TRBD1. V shed 0 bases, J shed 7 bases, and the junction held 3 bases outside the gene matches. CDR1 and CDR2 from the germline V gene are SGHNT and YYREEE (reference sequence). CDR3 length: 15 residues. CDR3 in amino acids: CASSLGDRKNSPLHF. CDR3 sequence (DNA): TGTGCCAGCAGCTTGGGGGACAGGAAGAATTCACCCCTCCACTTT.

The V and J genes are TRBV19 and TRBJ2-5; the match to TRBD1 covers 11 bases. The last part of the DNA fits TRBJ2-7 better; the J call may be wrong. CDR1 LNHDA and CDR2 SQIVND come from the germline V gene (reference sequence). CDR3 length: 16 amino acids. Written as DNA, the CDR3 is TGTGCCAGTAGTATCGCCCCGGGACAGGGGGGGTACGAGCAGTACTTC. Translation gives CASSIAPGQGGYEQYF.

The chain recombines TRBV4-1 with TRBJ2-7; TRBD2 matches at 14 bases. CDR1 is MGHRA and CDR2 is YSYEKL in the germline V gene. This CDR3 region has 15 residues. The V and J ends lost 1 base and 12 bases, in that order; junction bases with no gene match: 8. The CDR3 sequence is CASSQAPGLAGVLYF. The CDR3 region has the DNA TGCGCCAGCAGCCAAGCTCCGGGACTAGCGGGGGTTTTGTACTTC.

This rearrangement joins TRBV15 to TRBJ2-1; 12 bases align to TRBD2. Germline V gene lookup returns CDR1 LNHNV and CDR2 YYDKDF (reference sequence). J gave up 8 bases and V 8 bases, and 4 bases lay outside the gene matches. The CDR3 has 13 residues. The CDR3 here is CATGLAGIDEQFF. The CDR3 region has the DNA TGTGCCACCGGACTAGCGGGGATCGATGAGCAGTTCTTC.

The sample holds one count of this clone. The chain joins TRBV19 to TRBJ2-5; a possible D gene is TRBD2 (5 bases). This CDR3 contains 17 residues. Looked up from germline, CDR1 is LNHDA and CDR2 is SQIVND (reference sequence). V was pared by 3 bases and J by 3 bases, with 20 bases between. The CDR3 DNA sequence: TGTGCCAGTAGTATTGGGAACAACCGCTGGGGAGAAGAGACCCAGTACTTC. This sequence encodes CASSIGNNRWGEETQYF.

The chain employs TRBV27 and TRBJ1-6; 8 positions match TRBD1. CDR1 and CDR2 (germline): MNHEY, SMNVEV (reference sequence). The CDR3 has 16 amino acids. V was clipped by 5 bases and J by 7 bases; unmatched bases: 10. The CDR3 DNA reads TGTGCCAGCAGTAAACTACCAGGGGGCGGGAATTCACCCCTCCACTTT. It specifies CASSKLPGGGNSPLHF.

This chain uses TRBV27 with TRBJ2-7; possible D gene TRBD1, 5 bases. The CDR3 contains 14 residues. The germline V and J ends were trimmed by 3 bases and 5 bases, with 14 bases remaining between them. CDR1 MNHEY and CDR2 SMNVEV come from the germline V gene (reference sequence). CDR3 bases: TGTGCCAGCAGTTTGTCCCGACAGCGCGACGAGCAGTACTTC. It encodes CASSLSRQRDEQYF.

The chain uses TRBV19 and TRBJ1-4; possibly TRBD1 for D (6 bases). V was shortened by 6 bases and J by 7 bases, with 9 bases between the two germline ends. This CDR3 has 12 residues. In germline, CDR1 is LNHDA, CDR2 SQIVND (reference sequence). DNA of the CDR3: TGTGCCAGTAGGGGGGCCCTTGAAAAACTGTTTTTT. Protein product: CASRGALEKLFF.

This chain uses TRBV15 with TRBJ2-5; unclear D gene. Trimming took 1 base from V and 4 from J, leaving 4 bases between them. This CDR3 contains 12 residues. Germline lookup yields CDR1 LNHNV and CDR2 YYDKDF (reference sequence). In DNA form, the CDR3 reads TGTGCCACCAGCAGAGCGTCAGAGACCCAGTACTTC. This encodes CATSRASETQYF.

The chain has TRBV11-2 and TRBJ1-6, with 9 bases that match TRBD1. The CDR3 covers 14 residues. Germline V gene data show CDR1 as SGHAT and CDR2 as FQNNGV. With 4 bases clipped from V and 11 bases from J, the junction kept 6 bases outside the gene matches. The CDR3: CASSSGTGWTPLHF. The CDR3 DNA reads as TGTGCCAGCAGCTCAGGGACAGGGTGGACACCCCTCCACTTT. The entire variable domain, with the rest obtained from reference TRBV11-2 and TRBJ1-6, is as follows: EAGVAQSPRYKIIEKRQSVAFWCNPISGHATLYWYQQILGQGPKLLIQFQNNGVVDDSQLPKDRFSAERLKGVDSTLKIQPAKLEDSAVYLCASSSGTGWTPLHFGNGTRLTVT.

This chain uses TRBV28 with TRBJ2-5, with 7 nucleotides matching TRBD1. V trimming: 6 bases; J trimming: 4 bases; junction bases outside the gene matches: 8. The CDR3 loop spans 14 amino acids. Germline values: CDR1 MDHEN, CDR2 SYDVKM. The CDR3 bases are TGTGCCAGCAGAAGACGGGACAGCATAGAGACCCAGTACTTC. This translates into CASRRRDSIETQYF.